Listed below are T cell receptor beta chains from one sample, sequenced in a study of tumor and adjacent non-tumor tissue in lung cancer. TCRdb passed the multiplex PCR reads through MiXCR, listing each CDR3 protein once. This sample has fewer than 150,000 distinct CDR3 sequences, with approximately 66% found just once. Sample: lung tumor tissue. These receptors came from a man in his 60s with small cell lung cancer. Each CDR3 is given with its conserved first and last residue. A D gene is named only where the DNA matches it firmly. Not all rows give a size; the values are once, few, many and, for expanded clones, a class.

TGCGCCAGCAGCTTGGCCCGGACAGGTTTTGCAGATACGCAGTATTTT CASSLARTGFADTQYF few 16 TRBD1 TRBJ2-3 TRBV5-1
TGTGTCAGCAGCTATACGGGGGAATACAGTGAGACCCAGTACTTC CVSSYTGEYSETQYF once 15 - TRBJ2-5 TRBV11-2
TGTGCCAGCAGTTACTCGACGGTGACTAGCGTCCTTTCCTGCAATGGGCAGTTCTTC CASSYSTVTSVLSCNGQFF - 19 TRBD2 TRBJ2-1 TRBV6-2/TRBV6-3
TGCGCCAGCATCACTGGGGGACTAGCGGGAGTAGAGACCCAGTACTTC CASITGGLAGVETQYF - 16 TRBD2 TRBJ2-5 TRBV5-1
TGTGCCTGTCGACAAGTCGATCAGCCCCAGCATTTT CACRQVDQPQHF - 12 - TRBJ1-5 TRBV6-1
TGTGCCATCAGTGATTTACTAGCGGGAGCTAGCAAAGAGACCCAGTACTTC CAISDLLAGASKETQYF - 17 TRBD2 TRBJ2-5 TRBV10-3
TGTGCCAGTGGCGTAGGATACTATGGCTACACCTTC CASGVGYYGYTF - 12 - TRBJ1-2 TRBV13
TGTGCCAGCAGCCAAGTCGGGGGGGCCGGGGAGCTGTTTTTT CASSQVGGAGELFF few 14 TRBD2 TRBJ2-2 TRBV4-2
TGTGCCAGCAGCCAAGATCGGCAGACTAACTATGGCTACACCTTC CASSQDRQTNYGYTF many 15 - TRBJ1-2 TRBV4-2
TGCAGTGCTAGAGTGGTACAGCGGGAGTGGAACACGCAGTATTTT CSARVVQREWNTQYF - 15 TRBD2 TRBJ2-3 TRBV20-1
TGCGCCAGCAGTGATCGGACAGGGACTGGAAACACCATATATTTT CASSDRTGTGNTIYF - 15 TRBD1 TRBJ1-3 TRBV10-2
TGCAGTGCTCTAGCCAAACTAGCGGCATACAATGAGCAGTTCTTC CSALAKLAAYNEQFF - 15 TRBD2 TRBJ2-1 TRBV20-1
TGCAGTGCTAGTGGAACCCACACTACCACCAACAACAATGAGCAGTTCTTC CSASGTHTTTNNNEQFF - 17 - TRBJ2-1 TRBV20-1
TGTGCCAGCAGAACTGGACTAGCGGGACACAATGAGCAGTTCTTC CASRTGLAGHNEQFF few 15 TRBD2 TRBJ2-1 TRBV12-3/TRBV12-4